This T cell receptor (beta chain) stems from a study of human T cells and chemical hapten exposure. TCRdb called the RACE reads again in MiXCR, with one record for every CDR3 protein. This sample has about 50,000 distinct CDR3 sequences, with more than 9% found just once. Time point of the sample: patch test 2, 6 weeks after DPC sensitization. Treatment specified: therapeutic diphenylcyclopropenone sensitization with weekly scalp DPC. The origin of this receptor is a woman between 50 and 59 years old with alopecia areata. Some clones in this sample may be carry-over from other donors' samples. The material sequenced was whole blood, taken in connection with sensitization to the hapten diphenylcyclopropenone (DPC).

The CDR3 coding sequence is TGCAGTGCTAGAGACGAGGGGACAGATACGCAGTATTTT. Protein product: CSARDEGTDTQYF. The chain recombines TRBV20-1 with TRBJ2-3; tentatively, D is TRBD1 or TRBD2 (5 bases each). The CDR3 is made up of 13 amino acids. The germline V gene encodes CDR1 DFQATT and CDR2 SNEGSKA (reference sequence). V was clipped by 0 bases and J by 3 bases, with 7 bases between them.